Sequencing of this TCR beta chain was carried out in a study of blood T cell repertoires in COVID-19. Study as a whole: Italy, Spain and the United States were the sources of the convalescent and acute COVID-19 samples. Sources were T cells, B-cell-depleted T cells, or PBMCs; the material itself was cDNA or gDNA.

Germline V gene lookup returns CDR1 SQVTM and CDR2 ANQGSEA. V gave up 2 bases and J gave up 5 bases, with 13 bases separating them. The CDR3 runs to 13 residues. Profiling relied on immunoSEQ multiplex PCR, and the TCRdb table lists in-frame clones only, not all of them. The sample yields approximately 280,000 clones, 80% to 90% seen once. Only one count was recorded for this clone. The sample consisted of peripheral blood. The rearrangement joins TRBV29-1 to TRBJ2-7, with TRBD2 as a possible D gene (6 bases). This receptor was taken from a man aged 40-50 years with acute or convalescent COVID-19. In nucleotides, the CDR3 is TGCAGCGTTGAAAATCGGGGGTCCCACGAGCAGTACTTC. Translating gives CSVENRGSHEQYF.